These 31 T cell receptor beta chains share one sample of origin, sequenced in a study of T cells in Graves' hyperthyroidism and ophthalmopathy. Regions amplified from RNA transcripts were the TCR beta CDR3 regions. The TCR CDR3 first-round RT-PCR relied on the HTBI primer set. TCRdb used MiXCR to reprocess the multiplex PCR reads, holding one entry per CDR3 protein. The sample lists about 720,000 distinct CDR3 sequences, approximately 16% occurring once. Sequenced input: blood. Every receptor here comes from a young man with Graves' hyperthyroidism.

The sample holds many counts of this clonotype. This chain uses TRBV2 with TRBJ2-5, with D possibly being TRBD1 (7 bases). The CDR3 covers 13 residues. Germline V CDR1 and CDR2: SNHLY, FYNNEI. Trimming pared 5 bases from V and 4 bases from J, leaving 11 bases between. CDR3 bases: TGTGCCAGCAGTCGGCAGGGGGGAGAGACCCAGTACTTC. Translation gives CASSRQGGETQYF.

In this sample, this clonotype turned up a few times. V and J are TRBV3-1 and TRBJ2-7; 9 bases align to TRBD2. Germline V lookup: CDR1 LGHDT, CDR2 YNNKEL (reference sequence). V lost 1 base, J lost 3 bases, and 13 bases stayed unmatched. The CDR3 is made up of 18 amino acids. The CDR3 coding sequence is TGTGCCAGCAGCCAAGGAAATCGGGGCTTAGCGGGAGACTACGAGCAGTACTTC. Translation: CASSQGNRGLAGDYEQYF.

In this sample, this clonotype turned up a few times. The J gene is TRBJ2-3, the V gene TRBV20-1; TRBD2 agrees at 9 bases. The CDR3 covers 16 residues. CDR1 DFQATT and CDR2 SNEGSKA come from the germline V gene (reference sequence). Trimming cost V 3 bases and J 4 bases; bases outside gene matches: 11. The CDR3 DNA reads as TGCAGTGCTAGGGGAAATGCGGGAGGGCCCGCAGATACGCAGTATTTT. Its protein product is CSARGNAGGPADTQYF.

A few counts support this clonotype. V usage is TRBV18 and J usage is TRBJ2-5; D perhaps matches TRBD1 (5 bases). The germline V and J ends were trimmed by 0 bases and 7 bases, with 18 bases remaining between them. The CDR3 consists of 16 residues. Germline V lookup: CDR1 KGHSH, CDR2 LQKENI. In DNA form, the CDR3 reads TGTGCCAGCTCACCACCTCCAGGGTCTATCCAGGGGACCCAGTACTTC. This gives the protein CASSPPPGSIQGTQYF. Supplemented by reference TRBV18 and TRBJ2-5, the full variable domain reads NAGVMQNPRHLVRRRGQEARLRCSPMKGHSHVYWYRQLPEEGLKFMVYLQKENIIDESGMPKERFSAEFPKEGPSILRIQQVVRGDSAAYFCASSPPPGSIQGTQYFGPGTRLLVL.

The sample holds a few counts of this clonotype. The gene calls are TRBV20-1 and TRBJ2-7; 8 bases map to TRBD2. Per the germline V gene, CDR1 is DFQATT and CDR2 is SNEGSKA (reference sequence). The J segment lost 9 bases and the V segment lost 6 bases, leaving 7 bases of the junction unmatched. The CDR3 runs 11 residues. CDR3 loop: CSAVLAAGQYF. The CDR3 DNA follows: TGCAGTGCGGTACTAGCGGCCGGGCAGTACTTC.

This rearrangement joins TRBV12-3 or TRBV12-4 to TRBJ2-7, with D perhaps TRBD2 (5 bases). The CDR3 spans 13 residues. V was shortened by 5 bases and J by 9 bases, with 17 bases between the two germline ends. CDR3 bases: TGTGCCAGCAGTCCGCGACCCAGTGAGGGGCAGTACTTC. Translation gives CASSPRPSEGQYF.

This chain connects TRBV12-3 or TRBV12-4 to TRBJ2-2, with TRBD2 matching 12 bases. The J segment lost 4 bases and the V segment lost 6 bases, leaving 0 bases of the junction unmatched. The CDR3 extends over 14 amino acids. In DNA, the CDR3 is TGTGCCAGCAGGGGACTAGCGGGCACCGGGGAGCTGTTTTTT. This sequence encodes CASRGLAGTGELFF.

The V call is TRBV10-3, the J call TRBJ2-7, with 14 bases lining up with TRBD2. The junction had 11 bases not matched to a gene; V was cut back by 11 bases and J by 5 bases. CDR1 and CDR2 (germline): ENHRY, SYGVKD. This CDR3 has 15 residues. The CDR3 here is CAAATGTSGSDEQYF. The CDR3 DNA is TGTGCCGCCGCCACGGGGACTAGCGGGAGCGACGAGCAGTACTTC.

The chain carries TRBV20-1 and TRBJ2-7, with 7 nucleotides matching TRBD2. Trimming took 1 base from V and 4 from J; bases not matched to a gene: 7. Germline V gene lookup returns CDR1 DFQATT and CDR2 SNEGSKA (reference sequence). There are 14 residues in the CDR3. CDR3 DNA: TGCAGTGCTAGAGGGCCCGGCGGGAGTTACGAGCAGTACTTC. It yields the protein CSARGPGGSYEQYF.

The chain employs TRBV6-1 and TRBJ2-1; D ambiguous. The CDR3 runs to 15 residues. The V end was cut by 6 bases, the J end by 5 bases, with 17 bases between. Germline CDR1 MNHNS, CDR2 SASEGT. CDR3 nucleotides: TGTGCCAGCAGCCCCGATGGGGTAGGACACAATGAGCAGTTCTTC. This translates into CASSPDGVGHNEQFF.

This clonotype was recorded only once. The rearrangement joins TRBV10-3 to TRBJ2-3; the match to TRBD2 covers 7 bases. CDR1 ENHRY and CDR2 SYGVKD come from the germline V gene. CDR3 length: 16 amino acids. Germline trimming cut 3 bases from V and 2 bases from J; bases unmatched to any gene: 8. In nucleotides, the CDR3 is TGTGCCATCAGTGAATCTGAGCGGGATCTCACAGATACGCAGTATTTT. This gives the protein CAISESERDLTDTQYF.

CDR3 protein: CASSQPDRGRPPFTDTQYF. The CDR3 coding sequence is TGCGCCAGCAGCCAACCTGACAGGGGGCGCCCCCCCTTCACAGATACGCAGTATTTT. The chain employs TRBV4-1 and TRBJ2-3; 10 bases match TRBD1. This CDR3 spans 19 amino acids. The V segment lost 2 bases and the J segment 2 bases; nucleotides outside the gene matches: 13. Per germline, CDR1 MGHRA and CDR2 YSYEKL.

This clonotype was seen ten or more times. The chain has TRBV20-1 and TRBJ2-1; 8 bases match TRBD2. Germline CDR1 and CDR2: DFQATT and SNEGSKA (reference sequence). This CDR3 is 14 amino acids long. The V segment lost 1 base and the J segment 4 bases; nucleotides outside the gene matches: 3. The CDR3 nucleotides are TGCAGTGCTAGAGGGCGGGAGGAATACAATGAGCAGTTCTTC. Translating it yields CSARGREEYNEQFF.

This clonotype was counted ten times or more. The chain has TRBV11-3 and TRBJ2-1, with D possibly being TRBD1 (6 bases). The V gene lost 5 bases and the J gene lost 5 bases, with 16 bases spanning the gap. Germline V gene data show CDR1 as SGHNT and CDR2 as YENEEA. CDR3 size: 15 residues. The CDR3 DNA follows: TGTGCCAGCAGCGTGCCCGGGACATTGAACAATGAGCAGTTCTTC. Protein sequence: CASSVPGTLNNEQFF.

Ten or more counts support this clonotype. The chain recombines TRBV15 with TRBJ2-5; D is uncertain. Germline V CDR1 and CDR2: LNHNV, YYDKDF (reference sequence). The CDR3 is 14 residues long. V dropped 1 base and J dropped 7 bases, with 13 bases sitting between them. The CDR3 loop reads CATSRVQSVPTQYF. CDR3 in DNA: TGTGCCACCAGCAGAGTACAGAGCGTTCCGACCCAGTACTTC.

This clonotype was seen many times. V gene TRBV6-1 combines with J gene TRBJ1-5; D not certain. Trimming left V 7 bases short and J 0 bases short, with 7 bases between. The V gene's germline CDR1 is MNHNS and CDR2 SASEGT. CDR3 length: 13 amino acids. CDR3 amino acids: CASNTYSNQPQHF. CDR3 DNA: TGTGCCAGCAACACGTATAGCAATCAGCCCCAGCATTTT.

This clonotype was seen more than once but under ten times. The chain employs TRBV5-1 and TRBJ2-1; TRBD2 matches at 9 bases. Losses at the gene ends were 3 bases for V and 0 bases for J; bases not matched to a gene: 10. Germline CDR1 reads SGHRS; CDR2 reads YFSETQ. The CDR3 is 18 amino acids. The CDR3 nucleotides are TGCGCCAGCAGCTGGAGAATGACTAGCGGAAGCTCCTACAATGAGCAGTTCTTC. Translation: CASSWRMTSGSSYNEQFF. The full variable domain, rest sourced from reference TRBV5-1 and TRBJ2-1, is KAGVTQTPRYLIKTRGQQVTLSCSPISGHRSVSWYQQTPGQGLQFLFEYFSETQRNKGNFPGRFSGRQFSNSRSEMNVSTLELGDSALYLCASSWRMTSGSSYNEQFFGPGTRLTVL.

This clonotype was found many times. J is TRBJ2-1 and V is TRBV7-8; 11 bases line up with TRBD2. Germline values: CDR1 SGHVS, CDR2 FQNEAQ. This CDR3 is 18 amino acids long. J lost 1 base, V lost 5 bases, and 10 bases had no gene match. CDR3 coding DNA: TGTGCCAGCAGCCCCGGGCTAGCGGGAGGAATTTCCTACAATGAGCAGTTCTTC. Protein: CASSPGLAGGISYNEQFF.

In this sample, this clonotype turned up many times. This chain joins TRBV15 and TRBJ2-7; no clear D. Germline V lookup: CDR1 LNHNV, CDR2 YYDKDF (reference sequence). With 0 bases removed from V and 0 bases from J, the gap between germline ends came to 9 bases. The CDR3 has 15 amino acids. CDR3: CATSREGSSSYEQYF. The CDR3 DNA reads TGTGCCACCAGCAGAGAAGGCAGCAGCTCCTACGAGCAGTACTTC.

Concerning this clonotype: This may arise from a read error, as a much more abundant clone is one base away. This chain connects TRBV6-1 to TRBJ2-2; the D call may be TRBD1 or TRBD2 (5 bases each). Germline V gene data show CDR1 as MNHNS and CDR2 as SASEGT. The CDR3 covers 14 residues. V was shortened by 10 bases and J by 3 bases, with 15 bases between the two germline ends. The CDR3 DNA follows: TGTGCCAACGCCCGAGGGGCGGACACCGGGGAGCTGTTTTTT. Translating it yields CANARGADTGELFF.

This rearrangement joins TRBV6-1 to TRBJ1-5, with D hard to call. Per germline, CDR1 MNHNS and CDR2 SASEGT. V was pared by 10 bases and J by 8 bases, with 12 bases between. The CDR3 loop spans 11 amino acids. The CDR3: CATARREPQHF. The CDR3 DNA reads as TGTGCCACCGCCCGGAGGGAGCCCCAGCATTTT.

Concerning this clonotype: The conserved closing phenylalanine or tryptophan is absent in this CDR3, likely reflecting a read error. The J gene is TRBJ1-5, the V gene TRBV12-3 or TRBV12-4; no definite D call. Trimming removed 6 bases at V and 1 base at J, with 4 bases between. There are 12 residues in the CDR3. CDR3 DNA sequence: TGTGCCAGCAGGTTCAGCAATCAGCCCCAGCATTCT. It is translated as CASRFSNQPQHS.

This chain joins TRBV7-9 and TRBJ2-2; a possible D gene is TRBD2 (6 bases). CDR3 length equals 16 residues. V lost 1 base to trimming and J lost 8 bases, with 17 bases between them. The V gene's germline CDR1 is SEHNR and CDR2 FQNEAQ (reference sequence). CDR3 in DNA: TGTGCCAGCAGCTTAGGGGGGGACTTCAATCCGGGGGAGCTGTTTTTT. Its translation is CASSLGGDFNPGELFF.

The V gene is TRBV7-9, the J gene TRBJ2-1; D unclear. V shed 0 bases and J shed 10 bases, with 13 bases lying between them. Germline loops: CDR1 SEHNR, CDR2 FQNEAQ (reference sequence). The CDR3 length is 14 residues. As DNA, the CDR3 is TGTGCCAGCAGCTTAGCTGGCCGATCTTCAGAGCAGTTCTTC. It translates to CASSLAGRSSEQFF.

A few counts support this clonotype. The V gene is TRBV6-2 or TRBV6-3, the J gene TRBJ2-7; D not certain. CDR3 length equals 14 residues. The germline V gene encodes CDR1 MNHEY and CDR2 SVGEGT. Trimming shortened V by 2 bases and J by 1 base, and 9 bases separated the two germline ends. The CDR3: CASSYVTRSYEQYF. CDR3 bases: TGTGCCAGCAGTTACGTTACACGTTCCTACGAGCAGTACTTC.

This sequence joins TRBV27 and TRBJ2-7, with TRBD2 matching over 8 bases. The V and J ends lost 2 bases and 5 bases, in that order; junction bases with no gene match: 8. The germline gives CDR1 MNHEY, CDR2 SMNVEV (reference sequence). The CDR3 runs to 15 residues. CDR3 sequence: CASSLLAGGRHEQYF. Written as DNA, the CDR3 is TGTGCCAGCAGTTTACTGGCGGGAGGTAGGCACGAGCAGTACTTC.

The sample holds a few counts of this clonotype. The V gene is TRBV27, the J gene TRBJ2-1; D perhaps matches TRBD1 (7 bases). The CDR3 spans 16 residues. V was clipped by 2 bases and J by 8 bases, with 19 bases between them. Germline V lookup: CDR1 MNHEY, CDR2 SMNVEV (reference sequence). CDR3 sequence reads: CASSLKPHRGGDEQFF. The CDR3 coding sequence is TGTGCCAGCAGTTTAAAGCCGCACAGGGGAGGAGATGAGCAGTTCTTC.

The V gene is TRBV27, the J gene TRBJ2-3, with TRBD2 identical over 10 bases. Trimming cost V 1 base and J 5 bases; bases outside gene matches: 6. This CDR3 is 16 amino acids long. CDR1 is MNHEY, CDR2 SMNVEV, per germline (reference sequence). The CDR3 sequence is CASSLYLAGVEDTQYF. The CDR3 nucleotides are TGTGCCAGCAGTTTATACCTAGCGGGAGTCGAAGATACGCAGTATTTT.

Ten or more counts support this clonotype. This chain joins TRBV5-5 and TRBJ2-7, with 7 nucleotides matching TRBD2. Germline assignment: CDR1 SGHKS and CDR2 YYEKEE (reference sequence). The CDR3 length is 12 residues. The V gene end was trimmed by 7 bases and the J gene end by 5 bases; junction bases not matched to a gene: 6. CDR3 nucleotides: TGTGCCAGCCTAGACGCGGGGGACGAGCAGTACTTC. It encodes CASLDAGDEQYF. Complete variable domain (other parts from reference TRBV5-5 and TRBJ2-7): DAGVTQSPTHLIKTRGQQVTLRCSPISGHKSVSWYQQVLGQGPQFIFQYYEKEERGRGNFPDRFSARQFPNYSSELNVNALLLGDSALYLCASLDAGDEQYFGPGTRLTVT.

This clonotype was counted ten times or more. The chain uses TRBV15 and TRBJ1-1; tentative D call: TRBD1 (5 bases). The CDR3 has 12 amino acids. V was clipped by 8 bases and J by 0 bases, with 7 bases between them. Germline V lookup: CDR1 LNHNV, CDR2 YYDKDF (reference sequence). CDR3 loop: CATGGVNTEAFF. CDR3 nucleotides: TGTGCCACCGGGGGGGTGAACACTGAAGCTTTCTTT.

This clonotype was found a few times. CDR3 bases: TGTGCCAGCAGTAGCCGGGATACCAGACCCTACGAGCAGTACTTC. It codes for CASSSRDTRPYEQYF. The chain employs TRBV6-2 or TRBV6-3 and TRBJ2-7; perhaps TRBD2 as D (5 bases). The V end was cut by 5 bases, the J end by 2 bases, with 16 bases between. This CDR3 region has 15 residues. In germline, CDR1 is MNHEY, CDR2 SVGEGT.